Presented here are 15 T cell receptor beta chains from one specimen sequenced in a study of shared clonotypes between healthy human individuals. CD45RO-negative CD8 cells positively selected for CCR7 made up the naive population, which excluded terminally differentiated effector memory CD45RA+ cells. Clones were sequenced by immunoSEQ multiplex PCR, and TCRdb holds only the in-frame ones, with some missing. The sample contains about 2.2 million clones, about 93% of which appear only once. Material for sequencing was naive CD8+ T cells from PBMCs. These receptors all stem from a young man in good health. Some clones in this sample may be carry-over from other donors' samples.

CDR3 coding DNA: TGTGCCAGCAGCTTCGACAGGGGATTGGCCGGGGAGCTGTTTTTT. As protein: CASSFDRGLAGELFF. J is TRBJ2-2 and V is TRBV11-3; TRBD1 aligns across 8 bases. The J segment lost 6 bases and the V segment lost 3 bases, leaving 6 bases of the junction unmatched. Germline CDR1 is SGHNT and CDR2 is YENEEA. The CDR3 sequence is 15 residues long.

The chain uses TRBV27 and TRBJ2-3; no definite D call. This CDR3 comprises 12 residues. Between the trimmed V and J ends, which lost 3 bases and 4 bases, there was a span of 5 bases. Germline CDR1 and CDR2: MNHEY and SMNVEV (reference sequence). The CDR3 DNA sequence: TGTGCCAGCAGTTTTGGCGCAGATACGCAGTATTTT. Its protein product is CASSFGADTQYF.

CDR3 DNA: TGTGCCAGCAGCTCACGGGCTTTTGGGGGCACTGAAGCTTTCTTT. It encodes CASSSRAFGGTEAFF. This chain connects TRBV9 to TRBJ1-1; D may be TRBD1 (5 bases). The CDR3 contains 15 residues. The germline V gene encodes CDR1 SGDLS and CDR2 YYNGEE. Trimming left V 4 bases short and J 4 bases short, with 17 bases between.

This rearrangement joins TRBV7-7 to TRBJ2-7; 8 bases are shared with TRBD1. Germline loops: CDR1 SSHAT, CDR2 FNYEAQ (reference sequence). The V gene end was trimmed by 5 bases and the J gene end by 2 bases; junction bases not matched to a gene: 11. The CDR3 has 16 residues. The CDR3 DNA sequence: TGTGCCAGCAGCCCCGGACAGGGTGTTTCGGCCTACGAGCAGTACTTC. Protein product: CASSPGQGVSAYEQYF.

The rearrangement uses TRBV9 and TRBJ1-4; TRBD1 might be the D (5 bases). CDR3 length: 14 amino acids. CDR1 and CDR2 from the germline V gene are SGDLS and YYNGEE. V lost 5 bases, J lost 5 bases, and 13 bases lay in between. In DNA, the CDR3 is TGTGCCAGCAGTACAGGCACCATAAATGAAAAACTGTTTTTT. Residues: CASSTGTINEKLFF.

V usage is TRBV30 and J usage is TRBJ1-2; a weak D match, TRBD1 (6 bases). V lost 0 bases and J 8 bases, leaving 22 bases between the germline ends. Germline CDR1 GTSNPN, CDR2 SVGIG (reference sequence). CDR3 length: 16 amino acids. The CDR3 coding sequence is TGTGCCTGGAGTGTACAGGGACGGACGGTCTATGGCGGCTACACCTTC. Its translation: CAWSVQGRTVYGGYTF.

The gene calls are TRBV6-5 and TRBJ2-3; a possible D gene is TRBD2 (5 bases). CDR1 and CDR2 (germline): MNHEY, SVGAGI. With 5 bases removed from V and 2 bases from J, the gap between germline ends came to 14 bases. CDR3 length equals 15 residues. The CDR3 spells CASSTRESATDTQYF. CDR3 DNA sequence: TGTGCCAGCAGTACGAGGGAAAGCGCCACAGATACGCAGTATTTT.

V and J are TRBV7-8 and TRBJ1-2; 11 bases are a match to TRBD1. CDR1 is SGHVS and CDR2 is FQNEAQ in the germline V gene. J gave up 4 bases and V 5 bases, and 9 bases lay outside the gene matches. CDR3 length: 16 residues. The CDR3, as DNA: TGTGCCAGCAGCCTCCGGTCCGGGACAGGGGGCTATGGCTACACCTTC. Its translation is CASSLRSGTGGYGYTF.

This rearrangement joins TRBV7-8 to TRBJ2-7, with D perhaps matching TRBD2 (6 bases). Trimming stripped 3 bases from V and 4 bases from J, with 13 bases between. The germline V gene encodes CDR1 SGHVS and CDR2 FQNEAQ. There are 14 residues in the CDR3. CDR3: CASSFLAGSYEQYF. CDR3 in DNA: TGTGCCAGCAGCTTTCTGGCGGGGAGTTACGAGCAGTACTTC.

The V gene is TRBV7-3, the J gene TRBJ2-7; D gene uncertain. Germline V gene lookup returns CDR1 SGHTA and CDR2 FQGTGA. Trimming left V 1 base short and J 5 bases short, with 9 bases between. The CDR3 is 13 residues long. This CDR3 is CASSLNSAHEQYF. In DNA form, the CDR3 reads TGTGCCAGCAGCTTAAACAGTGCCCACGAGCAGTACTTC.

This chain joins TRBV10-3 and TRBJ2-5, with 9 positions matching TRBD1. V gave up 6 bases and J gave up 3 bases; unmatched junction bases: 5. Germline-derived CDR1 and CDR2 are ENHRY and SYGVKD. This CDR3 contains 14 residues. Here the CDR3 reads CAIRDRGIEETQYF. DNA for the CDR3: TGTGCCATCAGGGACAGGGGAATAGAAGAGACCCAGTACTTC.

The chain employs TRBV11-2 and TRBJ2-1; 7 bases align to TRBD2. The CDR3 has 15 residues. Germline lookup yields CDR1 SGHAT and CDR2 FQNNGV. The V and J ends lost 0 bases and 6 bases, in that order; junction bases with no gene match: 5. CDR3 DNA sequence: TGTGCCAGCAGCTTAGAGGGACTACATTCCAATGAGCAGTTCTTC. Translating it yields CASSLEGLHSNEQFF. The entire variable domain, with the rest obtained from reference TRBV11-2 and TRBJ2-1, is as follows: EAGVAQSPRYKIIEKRQSVAFWCNPISGHATLYWYQQILGQGPKLLIQFQNNGVVDDSQLPKDRFSAERLKGVDSTLKIQPAKLEDSAVYLCASSLEGLHSNEQFFGPGTRLTVL.

The CDR3 loop reads CATSRGGRVYEQYF. Written as DNA, the CDR3 is TGTGCCACCAGCAGGGGAGGGAGGGTCTACGAGCAGTACTTC. The chain couples TRBV15 to TRBJ2-7, with TRBD2 matching 7 bases. Per germline, CDR1 LNHNV and CDR2 YYDKDF (reference sequence). The CDR3 consists of 14 residues. The trim removed 3 bases at V and 3 bases at J, leaving 5 bases unmatched.

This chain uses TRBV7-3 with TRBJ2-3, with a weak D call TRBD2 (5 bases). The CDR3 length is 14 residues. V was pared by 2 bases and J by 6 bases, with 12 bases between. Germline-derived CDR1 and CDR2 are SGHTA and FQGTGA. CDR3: CASSLPPERDTQYF. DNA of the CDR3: TGTGCCAGCAGCTTACCGCCTGAGCGGGATACGCAGTATTTT.

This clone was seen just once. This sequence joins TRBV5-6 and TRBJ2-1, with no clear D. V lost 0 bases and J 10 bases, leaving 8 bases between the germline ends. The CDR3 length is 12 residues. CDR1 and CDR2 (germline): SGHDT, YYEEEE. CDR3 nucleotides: TGTGCCAGCAGCTTGGGGCAATACGAGCAGTTCTTC. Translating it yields CASSLGQYEQFF.